The sequence of this T cell receptor (beta chain) was determined in a study of PD-L1 blockade in urothelial cancer. Study information: The median T cell count in blood samples was around 150,000. Notes on the study in general: Blood TCR clonality below the median before treatment was a predictor of better survival.

Spiking of synthetic TCR analog templates was performed in each PCR. Assay used: immunoSEQ multiplex PCR; TCRdb lists only in-frame clones, some missing. The sample shows about 37,000 clones, 84% of them seen only once. Time point described: pretreatment peripheral blood. A note on this clone: Its antigen is undetermined.

J lost 2 bases, V lost 6 bases, and 1 base had no gene match. Germline assignment: CDR1 MDHEN and CDR2 SYDVKM. The CDR3 loop spans 14 amino acids. The sample here was PBMCs, taken around atezolizumab (anti-PD-L1) treatment. This TCR was sampled from a man between 60 and 75 years old with urothelial cancer. This chain connects TRBV28 to TRBJ2-2, with 9 bases lining up with TRBD2. CDR3: CASRLAGNTGELFF. Here the CDR3 DNA reads TGTGCCAGCAGACTAGCGGGTAACACCGGGGAGCTGTTTTTT.